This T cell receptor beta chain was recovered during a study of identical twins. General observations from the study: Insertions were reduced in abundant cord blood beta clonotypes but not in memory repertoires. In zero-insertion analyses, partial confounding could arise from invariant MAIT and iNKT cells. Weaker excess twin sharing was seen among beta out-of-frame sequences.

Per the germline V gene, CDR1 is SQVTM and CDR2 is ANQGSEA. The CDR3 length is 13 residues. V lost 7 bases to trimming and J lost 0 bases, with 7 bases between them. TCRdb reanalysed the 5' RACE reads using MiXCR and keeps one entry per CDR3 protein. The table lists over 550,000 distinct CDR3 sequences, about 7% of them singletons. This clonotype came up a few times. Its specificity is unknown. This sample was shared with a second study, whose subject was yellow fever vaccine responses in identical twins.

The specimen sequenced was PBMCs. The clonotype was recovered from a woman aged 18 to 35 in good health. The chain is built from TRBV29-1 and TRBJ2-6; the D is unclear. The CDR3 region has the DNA TGCAGCGCCCGTTTCTCTGGGGCCAACGTCCTGACTTTC. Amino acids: CSARFSGANVLTF.